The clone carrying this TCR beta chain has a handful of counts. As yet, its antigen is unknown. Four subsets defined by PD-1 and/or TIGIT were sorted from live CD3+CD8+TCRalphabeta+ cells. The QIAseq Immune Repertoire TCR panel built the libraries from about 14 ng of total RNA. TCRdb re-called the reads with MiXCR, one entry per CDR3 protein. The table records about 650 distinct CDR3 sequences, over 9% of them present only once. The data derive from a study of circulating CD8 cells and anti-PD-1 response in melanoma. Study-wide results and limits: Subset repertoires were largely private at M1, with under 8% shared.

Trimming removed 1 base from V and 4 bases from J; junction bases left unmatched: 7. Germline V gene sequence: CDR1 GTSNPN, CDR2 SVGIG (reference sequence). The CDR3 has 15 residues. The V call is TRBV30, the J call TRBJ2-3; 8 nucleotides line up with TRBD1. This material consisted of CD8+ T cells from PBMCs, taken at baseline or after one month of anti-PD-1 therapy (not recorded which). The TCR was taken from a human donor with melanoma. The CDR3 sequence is CAWSATGGNADTQYF. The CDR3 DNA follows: TGTGCCTGGAGTGCCACAGGGGGTAACGCAGATACGCAGTATTTT.